The 13 T cell receptor beta chains in this list originate from one sample, sequenced in a study of monozygotic twins with inflammatory bowel disease. With the 5' RACE reads reprocessed, TCRdb shows one record per CDR3 protein and no DNA. The specimen's table records around 400,000 distinct CDR3 sequences. Material: blood. Receptor source: a human donor with ulcerative colitis or Crohn's disease, or a healthy co-twin of an affected twin (not recorded which).

The chain has TRBV4-3 and TRBJ2-4; no DNA is available, so the TRBD2 call from TCRdb remains unchecked. CDR1 and CDR2 from the germline V gene are LGHNA and YSLEER. The CDR3 sequence is 13 residues long. CDR3 amino acids: CASSLSRFGIQYF.

The chain links TRBV5-1 to TRBJ2-1; absent DNA, TCRdb's TRBD2 call cannot be checked. CDR1 SGHRS and CDR2 YFSETQ come from the germline V gene. This CDR3 comprises 15 residues. The CDR3 is CASSLSAGGSGEQFF.

J is TRBJ2-1 and V is TRBV7-9; TCRdb's D call, TRBD2, is unchecked because there is no DNA. Germline V gene lookup returns CDR1 SEHNR and CDR2 FQNEAQ (reference sequence). CDR3 length: 15 amino acids. CDR3 sequence: CASSLSAGGYNEQFF.

The chain is built from TRBV5-6 and TRBJ2-5; TCRdb lists TRBD2, though no DNA is available to test this call. CDR1 SGHDT and CDR2 YYEEEE come from the germline V gene. This CDR3 is 16 amino acids long. The CDR3 loop is CASSLLLPGSQETQYF.

The chain combines TRBV14 with TRBJ2-6. The V gene's germline CDR1 is SGHDN and CDR2 FVKESK. This CDR3 spans 16 amino acids. The CDR3 spells CASSQGHGVGANVLTF.

The V call is TRBV5-6, the J call TRBJ2-2; TCRdb selects TRBD1, and the lack of DNA leaves this call unchecked. The CDR3 extends over 17 amino acids. Germline V gene data show CDR1 as SGHDT and CDR2 as YYEEEE. The CDR3: CASSPNGGVLDTGELFF.

The V call is TRBV30, the J call TRBJ1-5. This CDR3 contains 14 residues. Germline CDR1 GTSNPN, CDR2 SVGIG (reference sequence). The chain's CDR3 is CAWSGPYSNQPQHF. Filled out from reference TRBV30 and TRBJ1-5, the complete variable domain reads SQTIHQWPATLVQPVGSPLSLECTVEGTSNPNLYWYRQAAGRGLQLLFYSVGIGQISSEVPQNLSASRPQDRQFILSSKKLLLSDSGFYLCAWSGPYSNQPQHFGDGTRLSIL.

The chain employs TRBV15 and TRBJ1-4; TCRdb picks TRBD1, but there is no DNA to check that call. The CDR3 spans 15 residues. Germline lookup yields CDR1 LNHNV and CDR2 YYDKDF (reference sequence). CDR3 sequence reads: CATSFLDRGSEKLFF.

The V call is TRBV5-1, the J call TRBJ1-2. The germline gives CDR1 SGHRS, CDR2 YFSETQ. CDR3 size: 14 residues. CDR3 sequence: CASSLDSDRYGYTF. Looking up the rest from reference TRBV5-1 and TRBJ1-2 gives the full variable domain: KAGVTQTPRYLIKTRGQQVTLSCSPISGHRSVSWYQQTPGQGLQFLFEYFSETQRNKGNFPGRFSGRQFSNSRSEMNVSTLELGDSALYLCASSLDSDRYGYTFGSGTRLTVV.

The genes are TRBV3-1 and TRBJ2-2. Germline CDR1 is LGHDT and CDR2 is YNNKEL (reference sequence). The CDR3 runs 12 residues. This CDR3 reads CASSQVRGELFF. The full variable domain, completed using reference TRBV3-1 and TRBJ2-2, is DTAVSQTPKYLVTQMGNDKSIKCEQNLGHDTMYWYKQDSKKFLKIMFSYNNKELIINETVPNRFSPKSPDKAHLNLHINSLELGDSAVYFCASSQVRGELFFGEGSRLTVL.

The chain is built from TRBV9 and TRBJ1-2; TCRdb reports TRBD1, a call that lacks DNA to check it against. Germline assignment: CDR1 SGDLS and CDR2 YYNGEE. CDR3 length: 13 amino acids. The chain's CDR3 is CASSVTQGGGYTF.

The rearrangement joins TRBV29-1 to TRBJ2-1. Germline V gives CDR1 SQVTM, CDR2 ANQGSEA. The CDR3 sequence is 13 residues long. CDR3 loop: CSVDRLAIGEQFF.

This chain uses TRBV15 with TRBJ2-5; the TCRdb D gene call, TRBD2, has no DNA to confirm it. This CDR3 is built from 16 residues. The germline CDR1 and CDR2 sequences are LNHNV and YYDKDF (reference sequence). The CDR3 loop is CATSRDSWLAFHTQYF.